This T cell receptor beta chain originates from a study of T-cell memory formation after mild COVID-19. General study results and limits: Cross-reactive memory seemingly joined, as some responding clones were found in pre-infection memory.

TCRdb recomputed calls from the 5' RACE reads with MiXCR, one row per CDR3 protein. The data show around 35,000 distinct CDR3 sequences, approximately 8.3% seen once. This clonotype has at least ten counts. Its antigen is still unknown. Germline V gene lookup returns CDR1 DFQATT and CDR2 SNEGSKA (reference sequence). V lost 5 bases and J lost 9; bases outside the gene matches: 5. The CDR3 runs 13 residues. The sequenced sample consisted of PBMCs or a T cell subset sorted from them (not recorded which). This clonotype was obtained from a man aged 18 to 30 who had mild COVID-19 (a few samples of this study predate the infection). Cell type and time point are not known. The chain carries TRBV20-1 and TRBJ1-6; 9 nucleotides agree with TRBD1. CDR3 bases: TGCAGTGCTTGGACAGGGGCGAGTTCACCCCTCCACTTT. Protein product: CSAWTGASSPLHF.